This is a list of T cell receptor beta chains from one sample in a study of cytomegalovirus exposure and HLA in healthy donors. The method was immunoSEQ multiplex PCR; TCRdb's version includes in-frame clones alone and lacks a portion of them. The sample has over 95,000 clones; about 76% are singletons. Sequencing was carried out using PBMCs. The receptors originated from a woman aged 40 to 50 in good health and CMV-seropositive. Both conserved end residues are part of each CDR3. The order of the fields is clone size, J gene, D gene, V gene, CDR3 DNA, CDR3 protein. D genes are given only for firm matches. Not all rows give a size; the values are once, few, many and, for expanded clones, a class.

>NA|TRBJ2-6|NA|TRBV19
TGTGCCAGTAGAGCACTAGCTGAATCTGGGGCCAACGTCCTGACTTTC
CASRALAESGANVLTF
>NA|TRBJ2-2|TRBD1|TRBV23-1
TGCGCCAGCAGTCAACCAAGAACACAGGGGGACACCGGGGAGCTGTTTTTT
CASSQPRTQGDTGELFF
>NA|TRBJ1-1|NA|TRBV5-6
TGTGCCAGCAGCTTAGCATGGGGAGTAAACACTGAAGCTTTCTTT
CASSLAWGVNTEAFF
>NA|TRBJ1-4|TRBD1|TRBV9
TGTGCCAGCAGCGTAGGGCCCGGGCAGGGGGATGAAAAACTGTTTTTT
CASSVGPGQGDEKLFF
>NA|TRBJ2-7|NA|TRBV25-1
TGTGCCAGCAGTGTCTGGACTGGGGGGGAGCAGTACTTC
CASSVWTGGEQYF
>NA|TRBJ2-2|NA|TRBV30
TGTGCCTGGAGCCCGATACAGGGAATCGGGGAGCTGTTTTTT
CAWSPIQGIGELFF
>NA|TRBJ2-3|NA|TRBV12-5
TGTGCTAGTGGCCCGTCCACAGGGTTGAGCACAGATACGCAGTATTTT
CASGPSTGLSTDTQYF
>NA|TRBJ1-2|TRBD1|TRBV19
TGTGCCAGTACCCGGGACAGGCGTGACGGCTACACCTTC
CASTRDRRDGYTF
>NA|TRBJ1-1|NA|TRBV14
TGTGCCAGCAGCCAAGATATTTGGGGGGGGCGGAACACTGAAGCTTTCTTT
CASSQDIWGGRNTEAFF
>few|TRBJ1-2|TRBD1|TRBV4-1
TGCGCCAGCAGCCACGGACAGGGGGCGCGTTCTGGCTACACCTTC
CASSHGQGARSGYTF
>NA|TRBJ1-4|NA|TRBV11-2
TGTGCCAGCAGCACTGGGCCAGCGGATAATGAAAAACTGTTTTTT
CASSTGPADNEKLFF
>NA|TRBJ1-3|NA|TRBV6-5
TGTGCCAGCAGTTACTCGGGCAGAAACACCATATATTTT
CASSYSGRNTIYF
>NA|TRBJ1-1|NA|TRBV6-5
TGTGCCAGTCGTATAAGCGGCCTGAGGGACACTGAAGCTTTCTTT
CASRISGLRDTEAFF
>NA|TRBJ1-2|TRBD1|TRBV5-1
TGCGCCAGCAGCTCGGGACAGGGGTTGGGCTACACCTTC
CASSSGQGLGYTF
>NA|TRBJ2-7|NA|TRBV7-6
TGTGCCAGCAGCTTAGGACAGAGGGGAGGAAACGAGCAGTACTTC
CASSLGQRGGNEQYF
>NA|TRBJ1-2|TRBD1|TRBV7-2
TGTGCCAGCAGCCCCGACAGGGGGCGGAACTATGGCTACACCTTC
CASSPDRGRNYGYTF
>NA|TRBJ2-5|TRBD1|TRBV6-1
TGTGCCAGCAGCAGAGGACAGGGGCAAGAGACCCAGTACTTC
CASSRGQGQETQYF
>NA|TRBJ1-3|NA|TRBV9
TGTGCCAGCAGCGTACCCAGGGCTGGAAACACCATATATTTT
CASSVPRAGNTIYF
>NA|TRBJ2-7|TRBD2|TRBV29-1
TGCAGCGTTGAGGCGGGGGGAAACGAGCAGTACTTC
CSVEAGGNEQYF
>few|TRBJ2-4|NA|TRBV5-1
TGCGCCAGCAGGCGACAGGAATCCAAAAACATTCAGTACTTC
CASRRQESKNIQYF
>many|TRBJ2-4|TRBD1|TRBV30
TGTGCCTGGAGTCCCGGGACAGATCCGGTTAGGTACTTC
CAWSPGTDPVRYF
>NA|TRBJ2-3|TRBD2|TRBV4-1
TGCGCCAGCAGCGAAAGCCCGGGACTAGCGGGGGACACCACAGATACGCAGTATTTT
CASSESPGLAGDTTDTQYF
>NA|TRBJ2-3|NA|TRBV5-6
TGTGCCAGCAGCTCCTTCACAGATACGCAGTATTTT
CASSSFTDTQYF
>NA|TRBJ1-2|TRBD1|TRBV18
TGTGCCAGCTCATCTGGGACAGTCTATGGCTACACCTTC
CASSSGTVYGYTF
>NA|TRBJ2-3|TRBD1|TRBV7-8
TGTGCCAGCAGCTTAGGACAGGGCTCAGATACGCAGTATTTT
CASSLGQGSDTQYF
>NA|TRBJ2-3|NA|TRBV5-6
TGTGCCAGCAGCTTGCCACAGACCACAGATACGCAGTATTTT
CASSLPQTTDTQYF
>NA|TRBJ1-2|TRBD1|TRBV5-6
TGTGCCAGCAGCCCGACAGGGGGTGGCTATGGCTACACCTTC
CASSPTGGGYGYTF
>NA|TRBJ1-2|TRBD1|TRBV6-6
TGTGCCAGCAGTGGACAGGCGTATGGCTACACCTTC
CASSGQAYGYTF
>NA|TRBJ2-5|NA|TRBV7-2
TGTGCCAGCAGCGACAGTCAGCAAGAGACCCAGTACTTC
CASSDSQQETQYF
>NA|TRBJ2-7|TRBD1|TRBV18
TGTGCCAGCTCACCGATGACAGGGTACGAGCAGTACTTC
CASSPMTGYEQYF
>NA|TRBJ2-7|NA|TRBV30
TGTGCCTGGACTGACATCTCCTCCTACGAGCAGTACTTC
CAWTDISSYEQYF
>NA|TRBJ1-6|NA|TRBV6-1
TGTGCCAGCAGTGGAACAGGGATAGGTAATTCACCCCTCCACTTT
CASSGTGIGNSPLHF
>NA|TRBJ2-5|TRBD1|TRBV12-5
TGTGCTAGTGGTTTGGCAGGGGGCATTGTGGAGACCCAGTACTTC
CASGLAGGIVETQYF
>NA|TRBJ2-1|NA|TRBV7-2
TGTGCCAGCAGCTTCACTCTAGAGTACAATGAGCAGTTCTTC
CASSFTLEYNEQFF
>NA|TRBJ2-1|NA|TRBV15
TGTGCCACCAGCAGAGCCCGGAATGAGCAGTTCTTC
CATSRARNEQFF
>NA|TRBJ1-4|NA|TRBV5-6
TGTGCCAGCAGCTCCAGCGAAGAGGGATTTAATGAAAAACTGTTTTTT
CASSSSEEGFNEKLFF